These T cell receptor gamma chains were read from a single sample in a study of Vδ1+ human thymocytes. TCRdb redid clone calling on the multiplex PCR reads using CATT. The repertoire has 20,000 to 25,000 gamma-chain clones, approximately 14% of them found once; the top ten carry over 1.5%. The sample was Vdelta1+ gamma-delta thymocytes from the thymus. Receptors were obtained from a child less than two years old who had congenital heart surgery. Each CDR3 is given with its conserved first and last residue. Each record gives: J gene, clone size, V gene, CDR3 protein, CDR3 DNA. Clone sizes are given selectively: once, few, many, or a class where the clone is expanded.

J: TRGJ1/TRGJ2; size: few; V: TRGV2; CDR3: CATWDGPGVHSVLEKLF; DNA: TGTGCCACCTGGGACGGGCCGGGGGTCCACTCTGTGCTGGAGAAACTCTTT
J: TRGJ1/TRGJ2; size: .; V: TRGV8; CDR3: CATGLRKLF; DNA: TGTGCCACCGGGCTTCGGAAACTCTTT
J: TRGJ1/TRGJ2; size: .; V: TRGV3; CDR3: CATWQRSYYKKLF; DNA: TGTGCCACCTGGCAACGGAGTTATTATAAGAAACTCTTT
J: TRGJ1/TRGJ2; size: few; V: TRGV4; CDR3: CATWDGPALGKKLF; DNA: TGTGCCACCTGGGATGGCCCAGCCTTGGGGAAGAAACTCTTT
J: TRGJP1; size: .; V: TRGV8; CDR3: CATWDRGPTGWFKIF; DNA: TGTGCCACCTGGGATAGGGGGCCCACTGGTTGGTTCAAGATATTT
J: TRGJP; size: .; V: TRGV2; CDR3: CATWDGPGELGKKIKVF; DNA: TGTGCCACCTGGGACGGGCCTGGAGAGTTGGGCAAAAAAATCAAGGTATTT
J: TRGJ1/TRGJ2; size: .; V: TRGV4; CDR3: CATWDVGGHYKKLF; DNA: TGTGCCACCTGGGATGTGGGAGGTCATTATAAGAAACTCTTT
J: TRGJ1/TRGJ2; size: .; V: TRGV5; CDR3: CATWDRLQKLF; DNA: TGTGCCACCTGGGACAGGCTCCAGAAACTCTTT
J: TRGJ1/TRGJ2; size: few; V: TRGV4; CDR3: CATQPIKKLF; DNA: TGTGCCACCCAACCCATTAAGAAACTCTTT
J: TRGJP1; size: .; V: TRGV3; CDR3: CATWDPDVYTTGWFKIF; DNA: TGTGCCACCTGGGATCCCGACGTATATACCACTGGTTGGTTCAAGATATTT
J: TRGJ1/TRGJ2; size: .; V: TRGV5; CDR3: CATWDRPRFGEKLF; DNA: TGTGCCACCTGGGACAGGCCTCGATTTGGGGAGAAACTCTTT
J: TRGJ1/TRGJ2; size: .; V: TRGV5; CDR3: CATWDRRDKELF; DNA: TGTGCCACCTGGGACAGGCGTGATAAGGAACTCTTT
J: TRGJ1/TRGJ2; size: medium-sized; V: TRGV2; CDR3: CATWDGRRKLF; DNA: TGTGCCACCTGGGACGGGCGGAGGAAACTCTTT
J: TRGJ1/TRGJ2; size: medium-sized; V: TRGV9; CDR3: CALWFYYKKLF; DNA: TGTGCCTTGTGGTTTTATTATAAGAAACTCTTT
J: TRGJ1/TRGJ2; size: .; V: TRGV2; CDR3: CATWDRARYKKLF; DNA: TGTGCCACCTGGGACCGGGCAAGGTATAAGAAACTCTTT
J: TRGJ1/TRGJ2; size: medium-sized; V: TRGV2; CDR3: CATWDDHYYKKLF; DNA: TGTGCCACCTGGGACGACCATTATTATAAGAAACTCTTT
J: TRGJ1/TRGJ2; size: few; V: TRGV4; CDR3: CATWDGVSVGYQNYYKKLF; DNA: TGTGCCACCTGGGATGGGGTTTCGGTTGGATACCAGAATTATTATAAGAAACTCTTT
J: TRGJ1/TRGJ2; size: few; V: TRGV4; CDR3: CATWSHYKKLF; DNA: TGTGCCACCTGGTCGCATTATAAGAAACTCTTT
J: TRGJ1/TRGJ2; size: .; V: TRGV2; CDR3: CATWDGLGKKLF; DNA: TGTGCCACCTGGGACGGGCTAGGAAAGAAACTCTTT
J: TRGJ1/TRGJ2; size: .; V: TRGV3; CDR3: CASWDRLLKKLF; DNA: TGTGCCTCCTGGGACAGGCTCCTCAAGAAACTCTTT
J: TRGJP1; size: .; V: TRGV3; CDR3: CATWDRTTGWFKIF; DNA: TGTGCCACCTGGGACAGAACCACTGGTTGGTTCAAGATATTT
J: TRGJ1/TRGJ2; size: .; V: TRGV2; CDR3: CATWDRAGYKKLF; DNA: TGTGCCACCTGGGATCGGGCAGGGTATAAGAAACTCTTT
J: TRGJ1/TRGJ2; size: .; V: TRGV5; CDR3: CATWDYPLNYKKLF; DNA: TGTGCCACCTGGGATTATCCCTTAAATTATAAGAAACTCTTT
J: TRGJ1/TRGJ2; size: .; V: TRGV5; CDR3: CATWDRPPGNYYKKLF; DNA: TGTGCCACCTGGGACAGGCCCCCTGGGAATTATTATAAGAAACTCTTT
J: TRGJP1; size: .; V: TRGV8; CDR3: CATWEVGWFKIF; DNA: TGTGCCACCTGGGAGGTTGGTTGGTTCAAGATATTT
J: TRGJ1/TRGJ2; size: few; V: TRGV8; CDR3: CATWDRNKKLF; DNA: TGTGCCACCTGGGATAGAAACAAGAAACTCTTT
J: TRGJ1/TRGJ2; size: medium-sized; V: TRGV4; CDR3: CATWENYYKKLF; DNA: TGTGCCACCTGGGAGAATTATTATAAGAAACTCTTT
J: TRGJP2; size: medium-sized; V: TRGV9; CDR3: CALWVSDWIKTF; DNA: TGTGCCTTGTGGGTCAGTGATTGGATCAAGACGTTT
J: TRGJ1/TRGJ2; size: .; V: TRGV8; CDR3: CATWDLLVKKLF; DNA: TGTGCCACCTGGGATTTGCTGGTTAAGAAACTCTTT
J: TRGJ1/TRGJ2; size: few; V: TRGV5; CDR3: CATWDRFYYYKKLF; DNA: TGTGCCACCTGGGACAGGTTTTATTATTATAAGAAACTCTTT
J: TRGJP2; size: few; V: TRGV4; CDR3: CATWDGGSSDWIKTF; DNA: TGTGCCACCTGGGATGGGGGTAGTAGTGATTGGATCAAGACGTTT
J: TRGJ1/TRGJ2; size: few; V: TRGV2; CDR3: CATWDGAYYYKKLF; DNA: TGTGCCACCTGGGACGGGGCGTATTATTATAAGAAACTCTTT
J: TRGJ1/TRGJ2; size: few; V: TRGV5; CDR3: CATWDRLCYKKLF; DNA: TGTGCCACCTGGGACAGGCTTTGCTATAAGAAACTCTTT
J: TRGJ1/TRGJ2; size: few; V: TRGV5; CDR3: CATWSQKLF; DNA: TGTGCCACCTGGTCGCAGAAACTCTTT
J: TRGJ1/TRGJ2; size: few; V: TRGV5; CDR3: CATWDRNHYKKLF; DNA: TGTGCCACCTGGGACCGGAACCATTATAAGAAACTCTTT
J: TRGJ1/TRGJ2; size: .; V: TRGV4; CDR3: CATWDDPEPHKKLF; DNA: TGTGCCACCTGGGATGATCCAGAACCCCATAAGAAACTCTTT
J: TRGJP2; size: once; V: TRGV4; CDR3: CATWNGSSISDWIKTF; DNA: TGTGCCACCTGGAATGGGAGTTCGATAAGTGATTGGATCAAGACGTTT
J: TRGJP2; size: .; V: TRGV9; CDR3: CALWEVQEGHSSDWIKTF; DNA: TGTGCCTTGTGGGAGGTGCAGGAGGGTCATAGTAGTGATTGGATCAAGACGTTT
J: TRGJ1/TRGJ2; size: few; V: TRGV3; CDR3: CATWANCDVDYKKLF; DNA: TGTGCCACCTGGGCCAATTGCGACGTGGATTATAAGAAACTCTTT
J: TRGJ1/TRGJ2; size: few; V: TRGV4; CDR3: CATWDEAYYKKLF; DNA: TGTGCCACCTGGGATGAAGCTTATTATAAGAAACTCTTT
J: TRGJ1/TRGJ2; size: few; V: TRGV8; CDR3: CATWPGYKKLF; DNA: TGTGCCACCTGGCCGGGTTATAAGAAACTCTTT